This entry lists 19 T cell receptor beta chains sequenced from one sample in a study of blood T cells in healthy people across ages. Through a sample-barcoded 5' primer and a J-beta primer mix, a second PCR was run for 7 to 11 cycles. TCRdb analysed the 5' RACE reads with MiXCR anew, one entry per CDR3 protein. The table has around 1,000,000 distinct CDR3 sequences, almost 25% seen once. The sample was also linked to a second study, of T cells of mothers and their children.

The specimen was blood. Source of these receptors: a girl aged 2 to 10 in good health.

The rearrangement joins TRBV5-1 to TRBJ1-1; TRBD1 aligns across 7 bases. This CDR3 comprises 14 residues. CDR1 SGHRS and CDR2 YFSETQ come from the germline V gene. V gave up 4 bases and J gave up 6 bases; unmatched junction bases: 9. The CDR3 loop reads CASSPRQGRAEAFF. The CDR3 DNA reads as TGCGCCAGCAGCCCTAGACAGGGTCGCGCTGAAGCTTTCTTT.

This chain links TRBV5-1 with TRBJ1-1, with 9 bases identical to TRBD1. The CDR3 runs to 14 residues. Germline trimming cut 4 bases from V and 13 bases from J; bases unmatched to any gene: 14. Germline CDR1 is SGHRS and CDR2 is YFSETQ. CDR3 amino acids: CASSGGDREPLLFF. Here the CDR3 DNA reads TGCGCCAGCAGCGGCGGGGACAGGGAACCTCTCCTTTTCTTT.

The rearrangement uses TRBV4-3 and TRBJ1-3; a weak D match, TRBD1 (6 bases). The CDR3 is 17 residues long. Germline CDR1 reads LGHNA; CDR2 reads YSLEER. V gave up 0 bases and J gave up 4 bases, with 16 bases separating them. CDR3 bases: TGCGCCAGCAGCCAAGATCTTGGAGGGGGTGCGGGAAACACCATATATTTT. Amino acid sequence: CASSQDLGGGAGNTIYF.

In its sample, this clonotype was seen a few times. The V gene is TRBV2, the J gene TRBJ2-7, with D tentatively TRBD1 or TRBD2 (5 bases each). Judging by the DNA end, TRBJ2-1 fits better; the J call may be wrong. The length of the CDR3 is 15 residues. Germline lookup yields CDR1 SNHLY and CDR2 FYNNEI. CDR3 sequence reads: CASSEARADINEQFF. CDR3 in DNA: TGTGCCAGCAGTGAAGCGCGAGCGGACATTAATGAGCAGTTCTTC.

This clonotype was seen a few times. V usage is TRBV6-1 and J usage is TRBJ2-5, with D possibly TRBD1 on 6 matching bases. With the DNA end fitting TRBJ2-1 better, the J assignment may be wrong. Looked up from germline, CDR1 is MNHNS and CDR2 is SASEGT. The CDR3 consists of 15 residues. CDR3 bases: TGTGCCAGCAGTGCCGGCAGGGGCAGGACAAATGAGCAGTTCTTC. Its translation: CASSAGRGRTNEQFF.

This clonotype was picked up a small number of times. The CDR3 DNA follows: TGTGCCAGCAGCCCATGGACAGGGGGGACGAACACTGAAGCTTTCTTT. Translated: CASSPWTGGTNTEAFF. The chain recombines TRBV3-1 with TRBJ1-1; 10 bases are a match to TRBD1. Germline CDR1 is LGHDT and CDR2 is YNNKEL (reference sequence). The J segment lost 1 base and the V segment lost 4 bases, leaving 6 bases of the junction unmatched. The CDR3 consists of 16 residues.

J is TRBJ2-1 and V is TRBV29-1, with D perhaps assigned TRBD1 or TRBD2 (5 bases each). Germline loops: CDR1 SQVTM, CDR2 ANQGSEA. The germline V and J ends were trimmed by 6 bases and 0 bases, with 12 bases remaining between them. This CDR3 has 14 residues. CDR3 amino acids: CSVEQEVSYNEQFF. CDR3 DNA: TGCAGCGTGGAACAGGAGGTCTCCTACAATGAGCAGTTCTTC.

CDR3 nucleotides: TGTGCCAGCAGCTTAACCCTCCGGGACAGAACTAGCTACACCTTC. It encodes CASSLTLRDRTSYTF. The chain combines TRBV7-9 with TRBJ1-2, with 7 bases fitting TRBD1. The germline gives CDR1 SEHNR, CDR2 FQNEAQ (reference sequence). The CDR3 contains 15 residues. Trimming took 2 bases from V and 9 from J; bases not matched to a gene: 12.

This chain links TRBV7-9 with TRBJ1-1; D is unclear. This CDR3 contains 12 residues. Trimming pared 5 bases from V and 9 bases from J, leaving 13 bases between. Germline-derived CDR1 and CDR2 are SEHNR and FQNEAQ (reference sequence). The CDR3 sequence is CASSRSDVQAFF. CDR3 nucleotide sequence: TGTGCCAGCAGCCGAAGTGACGTCCAAGCTTTCTTT.

This clonotype turned up a few times. The V call is TRBV3-1, the J call TRBJ2-3; the match to TRBD2 covers 8 bases. The ends lost 5 bases at V and 3 bases at J; junction bases unmatched: 10. Per germline, CDR1 LGHDT and CDR2 YNNKEL (reference sequence). This CDR3 has 16 residues. The CDR3 is CASSTRLASTTDTQYF. In DNA, the CDR3 is TGTGCCAGCAGCACAAGACTAGCGTCAACGACAGATACGCAGTATTTT.

V is TRBV2 and J is TRBJ2-7, with D tentatively TRBD1 (5 bases). Germline values: CDR1 SNHLY, CDR2 FYNNEI. CDR3 length equals 14 residues. V shed 6 bases and J shed 5 bases, with 17 bases lying between them. The CDR3 nucleotides are TGTGCCAGCAGAGACCAGGGCGCTCTCGACGAGCAGTACTTC. Amino acid sequence: CASRDQGALDEQYF. Full variable domain (missing parts from reference TRBV2 and TRBJ2-7): EPEVTQTPSHQVTQMGQEVILRCVPISNHLYFYWYRQILGQKVEFLVSFYNNEISEKSEIFDDQFSVERPDGSNFTLKIRSTKLEDSAMYFCASRDQGALDEQYFGPGTRLTVT.

The rearrangement uses TRBV4-3 and TRBJ2-7; tentatively, D is TRBD1 (5 bases). The CDR3 totals 14 residues. CDR1 and CDR2 (germline): LGHNA, YSLEER. The V and J ends lost 4 bases and 1 base respectively, with 11 bases between them. CDR3 amino acids: CASSLLQGSYEQYF. As DNA, the CDR3 is TGCGCCAGCAGCCTGCTTCAGGGATCCTACGAGCAGTACTTC.

Only a few counts were recorded for this clonotype. The gene calls are TRBV12-3 or TRBV12-4 and TRBJ1-2; D might be TRBD1 (5 bases). The ends were cut back, 3 bases at V and 8 bases at J, with 10 bases in the middle. The CDR3 spans 12 residues. In nucleotides, the CDR3 is TGTGCCAGCAGTTTGCAGGGCCGGGGCTACACCTTC. Translating gives CASSLQGRGYTF.

The chain links TRBV4-1 to TRBJ2-6, with TRBD1 matching over 10 bases. This CDR3 is 15 amino acids long. The ends lost 8 bases at V and 3 bases at J; junction bases unmatched: 4. CDR1 and CDR2 (germline): MGHRA, YSYEKL. The CDR3 loop is CASGTGVGGANVLTF. The CDR3 DNA follows: TGCGCCAGCGGGACAGGGGTTGGTGGGGCCAACGTCCTGACTTTC.

This clonotype was counted between two and nine times. The CDR3 DNA reads as TGCGCCAGCAGCCAGATGCTTGGGACAGGGGATGGCTACACCTTC. It translates to CASSQMLGTGDGYTF. The chain combines TRBV4-3 with TRBJ1-2; TRBD1 agrees at 10 bases. This CDR3 spans 15 amino acids. CDR1 is LGHNA, CDR2 YSLEER, per germline. V trimming: 3 bases; J trimming: 6 bases; junction bases outside the gene matches: 7.

This clonotype was observed a few times. CDR3 in amino acids: CATNPEGAAGYGYTF. In nucleotides, the CDR3 is TGTGCCACCAACCCAGAAGGCGCTGCGGGCTATGGCTACACCTTC. The gene calls are TRBV25-1 and TRBJ1-2; D unresolved. There are 15 residues in the CDR3. The V and J ends lost 10 bases and 4 bases respectively, with 22 bases between them. From germline, CDR1 is MGHDK and CDR2 SYGVNS.

The chain is built from TRBV3-1 and TRBJ1-5, with a tentative D call TRBD1 (6 bases). The CDR3 extends over 15 amino acids. Trimming pared 4 bases from V and 7 bases from J, leaving 17 bases between. The germline gives CDR1 LGHDT, CDR2 YNNKEL (reference sequence). The CDR3 region is CASSPIWGDNQPQHF. The CDR3 DNA is TGTGCCAGCAGCCCAATTTGGGGGGACAACCAGCCCCAGCATTTT.

There are a few counts of this clonotype. An end of the junction differs from the germline gene, which may be a read error. This CDR3 is CASSVDEEGLPLF. CDR3 nucleotide sequence: TGTGCCAGCAGCGTAGATGAAGAAGGACTCCCACTCTTC. The V call is TRBV9, the J call TRBJ2-1; a possible D gene is TRBD2 (5 bases). CDR1 is SGDLS, CDR2 YYNGEE, per germline. This CDR3 is built from 13 residues.

V gene TRBV28 combines with J gene TRBJ1-6; D remains unclear. Germline CDR1 is MDHEN and CDR2 is SYDVKM. V was shortened by 2 bases and J by 5 bases, with 13 bases between the two germline ends. This CDR3 comprises 16 residues. For the CDR3, the DNA is TGTGCCAGCAGTTTAGAAGTCTTTGAGGATAATTCACCCCTCCACTTT. This sequence encodes CASSLEVFEDNSPLHF.